Following are 17 T cell receptor beta chains from one sample sequenced in a study of blood T cell repertoires in COVID-19. Measured with immunoSEQ multiplex PCR; TCRdb has only the in-frame clones, and not every one. The top ten clones hold around 7.3% of a sample with about 180,000 clones, under 85% of them seen once. The sequenced sample consisted of peripheral blood. Receptors originate from a woman in her 70s with COVID-19, enrolled during active disease.

The V gene is TRBV5-1, the J gene TRBJ2-3, with D tentatively TRBD2 (6 bases). Germline lookup yields CDR1 SGHRS and CDR2 YFSETQ. CDR3 length: 16 amino acids. Trimming removed 0 bases from V and 1 base from J, with 12 bases in between. The CDR3 loop reads CASSLVGSTRTDTQYF. The CDR3 DNA sequence: TGCGCCAGCAGCTTGGTCGGGAGTACTCGCACAGATACGCAGTATTTT.

The chain has TRBV7-3 and TRBJ2-1, with TRBD2 matching 11 bases. Unmatched junction bases numbered 7, after V lost 4 bases and J lost 8 bases. CDR1 SGHTA and CDR2 FQGTGA come from the germline V gene. The CDR3 is made up of 15 amino acids. CDR3 in amino acids: CASSSTSGSWDEQFF. DNA of the CDR3: TGTGCCAGCAGCTCAACTAGCGGGAGTTGGGATGAGCAGTTCTTC.

This clone was counted between two and nine times. This chain links TRBV30 with TRBJ1-2; TRBD1 matches at 7 bases. The germline V gene encodes CDR1 GTSNPN and CDR2 SVGIG (reference sequence). The CDR3 is 13 amino acids. V gave up 4 bases and J gave up 8 bases; unmatched junction bases: 10. CDR3 DNA sequence: TGTGCCTGGACCCTAGACGACAGGGCGGGCTACACCTTC. As protein: CAWTLDDRAGYTF.

V is TRBV5-1 and J is TRBJ2-3, with D tentatively TRBD1 (7 bases). V gave up 3 bases and J gave up 4 bases, with 24 bases separating them. This CDR3 has 18 residues. The V gene's germline CDR1 is SGHRS and CDR2 YFSETQ. The CDR3 loop reads CASSSGVAGQRPSDTQYF. The CDR3 bases are TGCGCCAGCAGCTCTGGGGTGGCGGGACAGAGACCTTCAGATACGCAGTATTTT.

The chain carries TRBV4-1 and TRBJ2-7, with D possibly being TRBD1 (6 bases). The CDR3 is 19 amino acids. From germline, CDR1 is MGHRA and CDR2 YSYEKL. Trimming cost V 4 bases and J 3 bases, with 28 bases left between them. The CDR3, as DNA: TGCGCCAGCAGCCCCCCAAGGGGGACCGCGTCAAATCGCATCTACGAGCAGTACTTC. Its translation is CASSPPRGTASNRIYEQYF.

The chain carries TRBV19 and TRBJ1-1, with D possibly being TRBD1 (5 bases). The CDR3 totals 16 residues. Between the trimmed V and J ends, which lost 4 bases and 1 base, there was a span of 16 bases. The germline V gene has CDR1 LNHDA and CDR2 SQIVND (reference sequence). The CDR3 spells CASSTDSGRGNTEAFF. In DNA, the CDR3 is TGTGCCAGTAGTACCGACTCAGGGAGGGGGAACACTGAAGCTTTCTTT.

The chain combines TRBV5-6 with TRBJ1-3; no definite D call. V was clipped by 2 bases and J by 0 bases, with 9 bases between them. Per the germline V gene, CDR1 is SGHDT and CDR2 is YYEEEE. CDR3 size: 15 residues. CDR3 region: CASSFRFNSGNTIYF. CDR3 DNA sequence: TGTGCCAGCAGCTTCAGGTTCAACTCTGGAAACACCATATATTTT.

This chain connects TRBV7-2 to TRBJ2-7; 11 bases are shared with TRBD2. The CDR3 sequence is 15 residues long. V trimming: 7 bases; J trimming: 6 bases; junction bases outside the gene matches: 11. Per germline, CDR1 SGHTA and CDR2 FQGNSA. The CDR3 sequence: CASKSLAGGPSEQYF. CDR3 nucleotide sequence: TGTGCCAGCAAAAGTTTAGCGGGAGGGCCTTCCGAGCAGTACTTC.

Note on this clone: An end of the junction does not agree with germline; a read error may underlie this. The chain has TRBV28 and TRBJ1-2; no clear D gene. This CDR3 comprises 12 residues. Germline V lookup: CDR1 MDHEN, CDR2 SYDVKM. CDR3 in DNA: TGTGCCAGCAGCGACGAGCGGGTTGCGGTCTTCTTC. This sequence encodes CASSDERVAVFF.

This clone was detected once. CDR3: CASRRSSGSYHEQYF. The CDR3 DNA sequence: TGTGCCAGCCGAAGATCTAGCGGGAGCTACCACGAGCAGTACTTC. The chain links TRBV6-5 to TRBJ2-7; 10 bases are shared with TRBD2. Trimming at V came to 8 bases and at J to 5 bases, leaving 12 bases not matched to a gene. The CDR3 length is 15 residues. Germline CDR1 reads MNHEY; CDR2 reads SVGAGI.

The V call is TRBV28, the J call TRBJ2-2; TRBD2 aligns across 9 bases. CDR1 is MDHEN and CDR2 is SYDVKM in the germline V gene. Trimming at V came to 7 bases and at J to 2 bases, leaving 2 bases not matched to a gene. This CDR3 spans 14 amino acids. The CDR3 reads CASKTSGNTGELFF. The CDR3 nucleotides read TGTGCCAGCAAGACTAGCGGAAACACCGGGGAGCTGTTTTTT. Full variable domain (rest looked up from reference TRBV28 and TRBJ2-2): DVKVTQSSRYLVKRTGEKVFLECVQDMDHENMFWYRQDPGLGLRLIYFSYDVKMKEKGDIPEGYSVSREKKERFSLILESASTNQTSMYLCASKTSGNTGELFFGEGSRLTVL.

The chain has TRBV28 and TRBJ2-1; 14 bases are shared with TRBD2. Germline-derived CDR1 and CDR2 are MDHEN and SYDVKM. J was trimmed by 10 bases and V by 4 bases; bases with no gene match: 6. CDR3 length equals 15 residues. DNA of the CDR3: TGTGCCAGCAGTTCGGGACTAGCGGGAGTAAGAGAGCAGTTCTTC. This codes for CASSSGLAGVREQFF.

The table lists this clone with a few counts. The chain employs TRBV5-6 and TRBJ1-1, with no clear D. The germline gives CDR1 SGHDT, CDR2 YYEEEE. This CDR3 has 14 residues. Trimming pared 0 bases from V and 1 base from J, leaving 7 bases between. This chain's CDR3 is CASSLAVWNTEAFF. CDR3 DNA: TGTGCCAGCAGCTTGGCAGTCTGGAACACTGAAGCTTTCTTT.

The V call is TRBV11-2, the J call TRBJ2-3; 8 bases fit TRBD2. The CDR3 extends over 14 amino acids. Germline lookup yields CDR1 SGHAT and CDR2 FQNNGV. V lost 3 bases, J lost 3 bases, and 2 bases stayed unmatched. The CDR3 spells CASSFTSGTDTQYF. The CDR3 nucleotides are TGTGCCAGCAGCTTTACTAGCGGAACAGATACGCAGTATTTT.

This chain connects TRBV7-2 to TRBJ1-3; unclear D gene. The CDR3 spans 13 residues. Germline CDR1 SGHTA, CDR2 FQGNSA. With 6 bases removed from V and 4 bases from J, the gap between germline ends came to 10 bases. CDR3 sequence (DNA): TGTGCCAGCAGACCCTCGGGAGGAAACACCATATATTTT. It codes for CASRPSGGNTIYF.

The genes are TRBV6-6 and TRBJ1-5, with 9 bases identical to TRBD1. The CDR3 is made up of 16 amino acids. Germline V gives CDR1 MNHNY, CDR2 SVGAGI (reference sequence). Trimming took 6 bases from V and 1 from J; bases not matched to a gene: 7. As DNA, the CDR3 is TGTGCCAGCAGATCACAGGGGGCAACGAGCAATCAGCCCCAGCATTTT. It is translated as CASRSQGATSNQPQHF.

This clone has only one observation. V is TRBV2 and J is TRBJ2-2, with TRBD2 matching over 8 bases. Trimming took 10 bases from V and 4 from J; bases not matched to a gene: 11. This CDR3 is 15 amino acids long. Germline lookup yields CDR1 SNHLY and CDR2 FYNNEI. The CDR3 DNA reads as TGTGCCATCCCTCGGCGGGAGGTCTCCACCGGGGAGCTGTTTTTT. Translated, it gives CAIPRREVSTGELFF.